This T cell receptor beta chain emerged from a study of type 1 regulatory T cells. General study findings and limits: Type 1 regulatory T cells had a more restricted TCR repertoire than non-type 1 regulatory T cells.

V dropped 1 base and J dropped 5 bases, with 3 bases sitting between them. The CDR3 loop spans 11 amino acids. Germline CDR1 is LGHDT and CDR2 is YNNKEL (reference sequence). As to this clonotype: Its antigen is as yet unknown.

Each CDR3 protein is one row after TCRdb ran MiXCR on the reads. Seen here are tens of thousands of distinct CDR3 sequences, 60% to 65% observed once, and the top ten hold about 2%. The TCR originated in a human donor in good health. The chain recombines TRBV3-1 with TRBJ2-7, with D hard to call. Sample: cultured non-Tr1 T cells, either the whole culture or a sorted T cell fraction (not recorded which). CDR3 sequence reads: CASSQVHEQYF. The CDR3 DNA is TGTGCCAGCAGCCAAGTCCACGAGCAGTACTTC.